This TCR beta chain was obtained from a study of blood T cell repertoires in COVID-19. The wider study: The United States, Italy and Spain were the sources of the acute and convalescent COVID-19 samples. Sources were T cells, B-cell-depleted T cells, or PBMCs; the material itself was cDNA or gDNA.

This clone has just one count. As processed by the authors: How many nucleated cells were present was estimated from reference gene primer amplification. The repertoire was sequenced with immunoSEQ multiplex PCR; TCRdb's copy has only in-frame clones and lacks some. V and J calls and clone size are copied from that table; D and trimming were computed from the DNA. The repertoire holds over 90,000 clones, with about 85% as singletons. The CDR3 is 11 amino acids. V lost 0 bases and J 9 bases, leaving 8 bases between the germline ends. Per the germline V gene, CDR1 is DFQATT and CDR2 is SNEGSKA (reference sequence).

The V gene is TRBV20-1, the J gene TRBJ2-5; a weak D match, TRBD2 (5 bases). Sample: peripheral blood. This clonotype originated in a man aged 50-60 years in a cohort sampled during active COVID-19. CDR3 residues: CSARDKAAQYF. The CDR3 DNA is TGCAGTGCTAGAGATAAAGCGGCCCAGTACTTC.